This T cell receptor beta chain was obtained from a study of cytomegalovirus exposure and HLA in healthy donors. PCR used 60 Vbeta primers and 13 Jbeta primers. Assay: immunoSEQ multiplex PCR; the TCRdb copy retains only in-frame clones and omits some. Seen here are about 140,000 clones, 82% observed once, and the top ten hold around 2.4%. The origin of this receptor is a male donor in good health and CMV-seronegative. The sample was PBMCs.

CDR3 residues: CASRHRGSYEQYF. The CDR3 coding sequence is TGTGCCAGCAGACACAGGGGCTCCTACGAGCAGTACTTC. The rearrangement uses TRBV2 and TRBJ2-5, with 7 nucleotides matching TRBD1. The J call may be mistaken, given a closer DNA end match to TRBJ2-7. The CDR3 consists of 13 residues. Germline loops: CDR1 SNHLY, CDR2 FYNNEI.